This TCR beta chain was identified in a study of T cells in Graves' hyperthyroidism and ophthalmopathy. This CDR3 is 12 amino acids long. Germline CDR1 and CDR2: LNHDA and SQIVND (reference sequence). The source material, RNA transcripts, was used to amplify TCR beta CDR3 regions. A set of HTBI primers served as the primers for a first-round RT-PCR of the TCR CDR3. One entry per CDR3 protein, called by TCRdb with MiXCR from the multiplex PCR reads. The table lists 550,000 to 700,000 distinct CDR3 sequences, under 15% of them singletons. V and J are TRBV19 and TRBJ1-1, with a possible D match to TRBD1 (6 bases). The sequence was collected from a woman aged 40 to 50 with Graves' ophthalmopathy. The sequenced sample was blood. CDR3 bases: TGTGCGGCGGGGGGGCGAGGCACTGAAGCTTTCTTT. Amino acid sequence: CAAGGRGTEAFF.